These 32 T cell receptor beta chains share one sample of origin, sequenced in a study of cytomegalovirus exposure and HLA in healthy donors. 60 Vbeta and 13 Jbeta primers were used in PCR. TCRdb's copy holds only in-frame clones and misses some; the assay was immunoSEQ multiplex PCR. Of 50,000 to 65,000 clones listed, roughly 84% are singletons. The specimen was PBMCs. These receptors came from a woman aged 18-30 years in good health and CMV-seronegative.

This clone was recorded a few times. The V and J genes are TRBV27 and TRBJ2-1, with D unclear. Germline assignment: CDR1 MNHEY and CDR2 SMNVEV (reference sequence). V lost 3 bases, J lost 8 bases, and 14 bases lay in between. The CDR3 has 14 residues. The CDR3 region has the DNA TGTGCCAGCAGTTTGAAACACCTGGGCCATGAGCAGTTCTTC. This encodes CASSLKHLGHEQFF.

This chain's CDR3 is CASSIAPGSSYGYTF. The CDR3 DNA reads TGTGCCAGTAGTATAGCCCCTGGCAGTTCCTATGGCTACACCTTC. The chain couples TRBV19 to TRBJ1-2; D call uncertain. V was cut by 1 base and J by 4 bases, with 13 bases left in between. Germline V lookup: CDR1 LNHDA, CDR2 SQIVND (reference sequence). The CDR3 covers 15 residues. The entire variable domain, with the rest obtained from reference TRBV19 and TRBJ1-2, is as follows: DGGITQSPKYLFRKEGQNVTLSCEQNLNHDAMYWYRQDPGQGLRLIYYSQIVNDFQKGDIAEGYSVSREKKESFPLTVTSAQKNPTAFYLCASSIAPGSSYGYTFGSGTRLTVV.

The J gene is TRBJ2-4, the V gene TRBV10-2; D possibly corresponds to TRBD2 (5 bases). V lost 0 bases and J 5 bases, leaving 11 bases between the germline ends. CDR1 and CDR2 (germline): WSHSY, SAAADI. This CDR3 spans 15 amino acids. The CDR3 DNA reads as TGCGCCAGCAGTGAGTCAGCACTGGAGGAAAACATTCAGTACTTC. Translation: CASSESALEENIQYF.

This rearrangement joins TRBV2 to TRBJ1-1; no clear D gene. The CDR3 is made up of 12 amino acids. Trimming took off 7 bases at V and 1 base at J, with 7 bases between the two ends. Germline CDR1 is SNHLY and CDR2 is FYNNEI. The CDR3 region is CASTTENTEAFF. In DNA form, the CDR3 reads TGTGCCAGCACCACAGAGAACACTGAAGCTTTCTTT.

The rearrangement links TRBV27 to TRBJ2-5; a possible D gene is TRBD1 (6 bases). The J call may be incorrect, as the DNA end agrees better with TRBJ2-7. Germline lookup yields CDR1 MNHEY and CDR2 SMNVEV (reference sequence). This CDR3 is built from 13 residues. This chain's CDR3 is CASSLRGTYEQYF. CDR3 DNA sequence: TGTGCCAGCAGTTTGAGGGGGACCTACGAGCAGTACTTC.

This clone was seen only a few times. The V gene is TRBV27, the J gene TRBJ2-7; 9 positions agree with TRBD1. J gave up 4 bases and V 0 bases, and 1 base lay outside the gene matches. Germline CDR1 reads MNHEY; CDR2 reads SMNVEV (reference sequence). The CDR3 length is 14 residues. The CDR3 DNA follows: TGTGCCAGCAGTTTATCGGACAGGGGTTACGAGCAGTACTTC. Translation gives CASSLSDRGYEQYF.

The DNA of the CDR3 is TGTGCCAGCAGTTTATACCGGGCGGGAGACCGGGCAGATACGCAGTATTTT. It codes for CASSLYRAGDRADTQYF. J is TRBJ2-3 and V is TRBV27; TRBD2 matches at 7 bases. J was trimmed by 4 bases and V by 1 base; bases with no gene match: 11. The germline V gene encodes CDR1 MNHEY and CDR2 SMNVEV (reference sequence). This CDR3 spans 17 amino acids.

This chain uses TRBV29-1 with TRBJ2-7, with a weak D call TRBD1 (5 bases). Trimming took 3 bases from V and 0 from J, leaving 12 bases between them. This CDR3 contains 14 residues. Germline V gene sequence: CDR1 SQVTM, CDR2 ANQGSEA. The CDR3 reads CSVDMGQSSYEQYF. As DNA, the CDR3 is TGCAGCGTTGATATGGGGCAAAGCTCCTACGAGCAGTACTTC.

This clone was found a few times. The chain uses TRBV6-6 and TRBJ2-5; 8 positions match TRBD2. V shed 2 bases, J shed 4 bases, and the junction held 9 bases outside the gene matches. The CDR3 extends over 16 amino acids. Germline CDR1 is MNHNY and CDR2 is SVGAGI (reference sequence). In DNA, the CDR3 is TGTGCCAGCAGTTACGGGGGCAGTCTAGCGGGAGAGACCCAGTACTTC. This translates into CASSYGGSLAGETQYF.

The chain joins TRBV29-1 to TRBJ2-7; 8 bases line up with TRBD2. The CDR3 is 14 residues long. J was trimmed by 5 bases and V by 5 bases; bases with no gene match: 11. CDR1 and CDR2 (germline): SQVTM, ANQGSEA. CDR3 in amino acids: CSVLPGLGSHEQYF. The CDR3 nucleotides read TGCAGCGTTCTTCCGGGACTAGGGTCCCACGAGCAGTACTTC.

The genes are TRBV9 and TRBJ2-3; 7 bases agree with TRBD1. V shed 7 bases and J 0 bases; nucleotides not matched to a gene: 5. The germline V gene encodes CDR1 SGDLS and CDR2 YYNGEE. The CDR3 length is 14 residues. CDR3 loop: CASAEGASTDTQYF. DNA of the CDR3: TGTGCCAGCGCCGAGGGGGCTAGCACAGATACGCAGTATTTT.

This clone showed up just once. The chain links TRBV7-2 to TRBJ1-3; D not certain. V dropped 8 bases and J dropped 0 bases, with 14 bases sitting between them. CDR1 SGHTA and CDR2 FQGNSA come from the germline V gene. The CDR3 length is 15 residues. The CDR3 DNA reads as TGTGCCAGCCGAGGGTTTTGGGTCTCTGGAAACACCATATATTTT. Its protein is CASRGFWVSGNTIYF.

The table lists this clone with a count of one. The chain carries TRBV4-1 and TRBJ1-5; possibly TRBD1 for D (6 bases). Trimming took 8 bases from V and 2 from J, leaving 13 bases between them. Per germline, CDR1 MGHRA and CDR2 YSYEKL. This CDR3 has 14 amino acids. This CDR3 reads CASGLGGGNQPQHF. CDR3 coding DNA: TGCGCCAGCGGTCTAGGGGGGGGCAATCAGCCCCAGCATTTT.

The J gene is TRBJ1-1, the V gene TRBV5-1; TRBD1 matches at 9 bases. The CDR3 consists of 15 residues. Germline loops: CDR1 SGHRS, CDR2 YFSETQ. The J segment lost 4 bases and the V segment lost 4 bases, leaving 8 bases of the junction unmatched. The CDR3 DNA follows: TGCGCCAGCAGCCCCACCGGGACAGGGTTCACTGAAGCTTTCTTT. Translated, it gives CASSPTGTGFTEAFF.

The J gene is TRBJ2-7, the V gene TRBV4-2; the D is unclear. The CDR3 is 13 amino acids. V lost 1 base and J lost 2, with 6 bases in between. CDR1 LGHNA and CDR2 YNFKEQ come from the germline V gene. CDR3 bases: TGTGCCAGCAGCCAAGCGGAGACCTACGAGCAGTACTTC. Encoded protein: CASSQAETYEQYF.

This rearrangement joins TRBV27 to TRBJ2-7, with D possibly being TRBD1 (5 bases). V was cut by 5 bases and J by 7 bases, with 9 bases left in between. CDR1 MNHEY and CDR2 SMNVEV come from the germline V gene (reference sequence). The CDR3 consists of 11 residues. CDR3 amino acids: CASSVGREQYF. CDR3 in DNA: TGTGCCAGCAGTGTGGGGCGGGAGCAGTACTTC.

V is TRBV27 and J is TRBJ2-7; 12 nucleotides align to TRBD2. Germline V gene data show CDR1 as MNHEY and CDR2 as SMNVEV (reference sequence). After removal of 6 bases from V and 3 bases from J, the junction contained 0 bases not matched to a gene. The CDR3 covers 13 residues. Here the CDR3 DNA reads TGTGCCAGCAGACTAGCGGGAGGCTACGAGCAGTACTTC. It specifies CASRLAGGYEQYF.

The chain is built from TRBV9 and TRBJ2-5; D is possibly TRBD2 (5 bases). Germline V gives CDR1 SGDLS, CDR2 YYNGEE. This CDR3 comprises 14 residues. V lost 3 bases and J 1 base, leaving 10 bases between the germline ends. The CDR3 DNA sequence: TGTGCCAGCAGCGCCAGCGGCACCCAAGAGACCCAGTACTTC. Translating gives CASSASGTQETQYF. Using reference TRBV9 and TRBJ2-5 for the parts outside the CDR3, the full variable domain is DSGVTQTPKHLITATGQRVTLRCSPRSGDLSVYWYQQSLDQGLQFLIQYYNGEERAKGNILERFSAQQFPDLHSELNLSSLELGDSALYFCASSASGTQETQYFGPGTRLLVL.

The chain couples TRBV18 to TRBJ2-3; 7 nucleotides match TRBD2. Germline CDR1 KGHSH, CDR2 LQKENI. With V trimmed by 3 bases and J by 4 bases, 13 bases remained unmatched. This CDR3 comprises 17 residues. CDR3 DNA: TGTGCCAGCTCACCTGGGCTAGCGGAGGAGATAGCAGATACGCAGTATTTT. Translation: CASSPGLAEEIADTQYF.

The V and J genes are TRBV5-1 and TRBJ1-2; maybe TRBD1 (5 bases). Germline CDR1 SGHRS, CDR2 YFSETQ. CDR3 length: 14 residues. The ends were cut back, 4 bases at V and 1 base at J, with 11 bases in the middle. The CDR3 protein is CASSPGSLNYGYTF. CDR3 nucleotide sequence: TGCGCCAGCAGCCCAGGGTCACTTAACTATGGCTACACCTTC.

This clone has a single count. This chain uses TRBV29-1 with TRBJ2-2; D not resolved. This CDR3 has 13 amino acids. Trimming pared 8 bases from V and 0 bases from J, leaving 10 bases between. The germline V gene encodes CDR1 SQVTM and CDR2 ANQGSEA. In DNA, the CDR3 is TGCAGCTCGTTTCTCCCGAACACCGGGGAGCTGTTTTTT. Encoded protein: CSSFLPNTGELFF.

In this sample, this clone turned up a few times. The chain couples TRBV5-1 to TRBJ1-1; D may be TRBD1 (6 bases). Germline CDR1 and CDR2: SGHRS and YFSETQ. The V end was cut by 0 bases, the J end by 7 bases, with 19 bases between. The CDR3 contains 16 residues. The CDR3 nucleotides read TGCGCCAGCAGCTTGGACTACCCCCGGGGGGCGTTTGAAGCTTTCTTT. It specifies CASSLDYPRGAFEAFF.

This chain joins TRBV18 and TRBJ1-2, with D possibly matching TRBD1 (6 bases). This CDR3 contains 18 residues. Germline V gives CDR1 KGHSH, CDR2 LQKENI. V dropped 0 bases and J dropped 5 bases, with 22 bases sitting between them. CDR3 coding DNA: TGTGCCAGCTCACCACCGGCTCTGCATTTGGGGGCGTTTTATGGCTACACCTTC. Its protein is CASSPPALHLGAFYGYTF.

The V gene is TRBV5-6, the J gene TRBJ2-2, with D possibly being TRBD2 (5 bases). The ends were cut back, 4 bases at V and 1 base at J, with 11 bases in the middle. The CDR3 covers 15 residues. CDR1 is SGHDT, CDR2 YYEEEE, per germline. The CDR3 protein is CASSPLGVNTGELFF. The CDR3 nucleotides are TGTGCCAGCAGCCCCCTCGGGGTGAACACCGGGGAGCTGTTTTTT.

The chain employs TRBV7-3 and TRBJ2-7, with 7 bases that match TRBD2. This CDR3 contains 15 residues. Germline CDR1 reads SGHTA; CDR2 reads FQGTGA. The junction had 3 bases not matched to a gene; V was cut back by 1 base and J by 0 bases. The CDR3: CASSLRGGDSYEQYF. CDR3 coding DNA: TGTGCCAGCAGCTTAAGGGGGGGGGACTCCTACGAGCAGTACTTC.

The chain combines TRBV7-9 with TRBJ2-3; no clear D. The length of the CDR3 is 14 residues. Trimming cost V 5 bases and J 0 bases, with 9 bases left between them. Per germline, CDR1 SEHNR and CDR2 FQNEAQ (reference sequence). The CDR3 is CASSNRSSTDTQYF. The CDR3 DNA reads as TGTGCCAGCAGCAATAGAAGTAGCACAGATACGCAGTATTTT. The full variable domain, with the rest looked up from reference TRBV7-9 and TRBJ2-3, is DTGVSQNPRHKITKRGQNVTFRCDPISEHNRLYWYRQTLGQGPEFLTYFQNEAQLEKSRLLSDRFSAERPKGSFSTLEIQRTEQGDSAMYLCASSNRSSTDTQYFGPGTRLTVL.

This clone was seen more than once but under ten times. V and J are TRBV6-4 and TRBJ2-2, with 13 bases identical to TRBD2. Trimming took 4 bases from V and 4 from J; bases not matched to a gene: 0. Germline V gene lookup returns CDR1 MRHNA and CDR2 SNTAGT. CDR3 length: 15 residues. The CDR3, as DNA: TGTGCCAGCAGTGGGACTAGCGGGAGCACCGGGGAGCTGTTTTTT. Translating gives CASSGTSGSTGELFF.

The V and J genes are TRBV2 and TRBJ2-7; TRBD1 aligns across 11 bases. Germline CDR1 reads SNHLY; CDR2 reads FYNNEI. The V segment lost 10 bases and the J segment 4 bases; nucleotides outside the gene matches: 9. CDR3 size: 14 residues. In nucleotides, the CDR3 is TGTGCCAACCCCTCCCGGGACAGGGGGTACGAGCAGTACTTC. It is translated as CANPSRDRGYEQYF.

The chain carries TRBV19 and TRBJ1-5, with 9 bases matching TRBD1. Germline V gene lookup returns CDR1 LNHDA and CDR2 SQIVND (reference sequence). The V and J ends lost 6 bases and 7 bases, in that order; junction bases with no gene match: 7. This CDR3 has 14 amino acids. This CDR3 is CASSTGGESQPQHF. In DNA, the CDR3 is TGTGCCAGTAGCACAGGGGGCGAAAGCCAGCCCCAGCATTTT.

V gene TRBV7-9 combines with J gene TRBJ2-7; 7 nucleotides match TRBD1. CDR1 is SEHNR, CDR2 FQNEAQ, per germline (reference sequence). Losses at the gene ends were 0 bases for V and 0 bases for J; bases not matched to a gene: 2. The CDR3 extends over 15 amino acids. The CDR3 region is CASSLAGQVSYEQYF. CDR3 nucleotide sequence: TGTGCCAGCAGCTTAGCCGGACAGGTCTCCTACGAGCAGTACTTC.

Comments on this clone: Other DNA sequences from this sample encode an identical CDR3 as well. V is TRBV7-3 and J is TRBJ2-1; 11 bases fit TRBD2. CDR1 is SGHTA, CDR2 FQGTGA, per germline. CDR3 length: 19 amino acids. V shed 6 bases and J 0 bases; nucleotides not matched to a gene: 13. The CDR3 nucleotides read TGTGCCAGCAGACCGTTGGGACTAGCGGCCACCAACTCCTACAATGAGCAGTTCTTC. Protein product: CASRPLGLAATNSYNEQFF.

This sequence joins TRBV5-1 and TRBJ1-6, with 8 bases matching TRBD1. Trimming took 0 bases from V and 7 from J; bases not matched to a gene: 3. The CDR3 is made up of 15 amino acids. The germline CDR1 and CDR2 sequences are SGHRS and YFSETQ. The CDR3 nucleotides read TGCGCCAGCAGCTTGGGGACAGGGAGCAATTCACCCCTCCACTTT. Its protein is CASSLGTGSNSPLHF.